A selection of T cell receptor beta chains follows, all from one sample in a study of T-cell memory formation after mild COVID-19. TCRdb ran MiXCR on the 5' RACE reads and lists one entry per CDR3 protein. The profile covers about 400,000 distinct CDR3 sequences, with about 20% appearing a single time and about a fifth taken by the ten largest. The material sequenced was PBMCs or a T cell subset sorted from them (not recorded which). The receptors were gathered from a man aged 18 to 29 who had mild COVID-19 (a few samples of this study predate the infection). Cell type and time point are not known. CDR3s include the opening cysteine and the closing phenylalanine or tryptophan. A D gene is named only where the DNA matches it firmly. A clone size is listed for some rows: how often the clone was seen (once, few, many), or a class if it is expanded.

clone_size | j_call | v_call | d_call | cdr3_nt | cdr3_aa
few | TRBJ1-3 | TRBV7-9 | TRBD1 | TGTGCCAGCAGCTCGAGCACAGGGGAACGGGAGGACACCATATATTTT | CASSSSTGEREDTIYF
few | TRBJ2-5 | TRBV10-1 | NA | TGCGCCAGCAGTGAGTTGGGGCTGGAAGAGACCCAGTACTTC | CASSELGLEETQYF
few | TRBJ2-3 | TRBV6-5 | TRBD2 | TGTGCCAGCAGACGGACTAGCGGGGGGGGCCGGACGCAGTATTTT | CASRRTSGGGRTQYF
NA | TRBJ1-4 | TRBV7-9 | TRBD1 | TGTGCCAGCAGCTGGGTGACAGGGCCGCGGGAAAAACTGTTTTTT | CASSWVTGPREKLFF
many | TRBJ2-5 | TRBV12-3/TRBV12-4 | NA | TGTGCCAGCAGACGAACAGGGACCACAGGGACCCAGTACTTC | CASRRTGTTGTQYF
NA | TRBJ1-2 | TRBV27 | NA | TGTGCCAGCAGTTTTTCCGGCGGCTATAACTATGGCTACACCTTC | CASSFSGGYNYGYTF
NA | TRBJ2-1 | TRBV9 | NA | TGTGCCAGCAGCGTAGGAGGGGTCTACTACAATGAGCAGTTCTTC | CASSVGGVYYNEQFF
few | TRBJ2-1 | TRBV10-3 | TRBD2 | TGTGCCACCCTGACTAGCAGCTACAATGAGCAGTTCTTC | CATLTSSYNEQFF
few | TRBJ2-3 | TRBV7-3 | NA | TGTGCCAGCAGCCCATCAGGGTCGTTCGGGGATACGCAGTATTTT | CASSPSGSFGDTQYF
NA | TRBJ2-7 | TRBV9 | NA | TGTGCCAGCTCGGGGACGCTGGGTGGGTACGAGCAGTACTTC | CASSGTLGGYEQYF
NA | TRBJ1-5 | TRBV4-3 | NA | TGCGCCAGCAGCCAAGACAGGGACAATCAGCCCCAGCATTTT | CASSQDRDNQPQHF
NA | TRBJ2-7 | TRBV4-3 | NA | TGCGCCAGCAGCCAAGAGGCAGCAACCGCGGAGAAGCAGTACTTC | CASSQEAATAEKQYF
NA | TRBJ2-1 | TRBV12-3/TRBV12-4 | NA | TGTGCCAGCAGTGTCCGGGGCCAGAACAATGAGCAGTTCTTC | CASSVRGQNNEQFF
few | TRBJ2-5 | TRBV3-1 | NA | TGTGCCAGCAGCCAAGGGGTCAACCAAGAGACCCAGTACTTC | CASSQGVNQETQYF
few | TRBJ1-1 | TRBV9 | NA | TGTGCCAGCAGCGTAGATCCGGGGGAAGCTTTCTTT | CASSVDPGEAFF
NA | TRBJ2-3 | TRBV5-1 | TRBD1 | TGCGCCAGCAGCTTCCCAGAGGGGGCCCTCCGCACAGATACGCAGTATTTT | CASSFPEGALRTDTQYF
NA | TRBJ2-3 | TRBV25-1 | NA | TGTGCTGGCACAGATACGCAGTATTTT | CAGTDTQYF
few | TRBJ2-3 | TRBV7-8 | NA | TGTGCCAGCAGCAATTACAGGGCTAGCACAGATACGCAGTATTTT | CASSNYRASTDTQYF
NA | TRBJ2-2 | TRBV30 | NA | TGTGCCTGGAGTGTAGGGTGGACCGGGGAGCTGTTTTTT | CAWSVGWTGELFF
few | TRBJ1-6 | TRBV5-1 | TRBD1 | TGCGCCAGCAGCTGGGGGACAGGAGGGGATTCACCCCTCCACTTT | CASSWGTGGDSPLHF
many | TRBJ1-1 | TRBV5-1 | NA | TGCGCCAGCAGCCCCCTAATGTTGCAGGGTGAGGGGAACACTGAAGCTTTCTTT | CASSPLMLQGEGNTEAFF
NA | TRBJ2-3 | TRBV3-1 | TRBD2 | TGTGCCAGCAGCCAAGGCCGCGGGACTATGAGCACAGATACGCAGTATTTT | CASSQGRGTMSTDTQYF
NA | TRBJ2-3 | TRBV20-1 | NA | TGCAGTGGAGGGGACCTGGTGACAGATACGCAGTATTTT | CSGGDLVTDTQYF
many | TRBJ2-1 | TRBV18 | NA | TGTGCCAGCTCACCATCCGGAAGAGGCGAGCAGTTCTTC | CASSPSGRGEQFF
NA | TRBJ1-1 | TRBV6-5 | NA | TGTGCCAGCAGTATTTGGGGGGCTGGCACTGAAGCTTTCTTT | CASSIWGAGTEAFF
few | TRBJ2-4 | TRBV4-1 | NA | TGCGCCAGCAGCCAACTAGCCGGACAAAAAAACATTCAGTACTTC | CASSQLAGQKNIQYF
NA | TRBJ2-1 | TRBV7-2 | NA | TGTGCCAGCAGCCTCCCGGCCCCAAATGGCATTGAGCAGTTCTTC | CASSLPAPNGIEQFF
NA | TRBJ1-1 | TRBV6-5 | TRBD1 | TGTGCCAGCAGTTACCAGCGGACAGGGGACACTGAAGCTTTCTTT | CASSYQRTGDTEAFF
NA | TRBJ2-3 | TRBV18 | TRBD1 | TGTGCCAGCTCACCGGGACAGTATCCAGATACGCAGTATTTT | CASSPGQYPDTQYF
few | TRBJ2-7 | TRBV27 | NA | TGTGCCAGCAGTTTTCGGGGAGGTGACGAGCAGTACTTC | CASSFRGGDEQYF
few | TRBJ2-3 | TRBV3-1 | NA | TGTGCCAGCAGCGGCGAAGGTAGGGGAAGCACAGATACGCAGTATTTT | CASSGEGRGSTDTQYF
few | TRBJ2-1 | TRBV14 | TRBD2 | TGTGCCAGCAGCCAAGACCCCCCTATAAGCGGGGGGCGTAATGGTGAGCAGTTCTTC | CASSQDPPISGGRNGEQFF
NA | TRBJ1-2 | TRBV20-1 | NA | TGCAGTGCCAGGATGGGGCGTGGTGGCTACACCTTC | CSARMGRGGYTF
NA | TRBJ1-4 | TRBV5-1 | TRBD1 | TGCGCCAGCAGCGACCAGGGGGGCACTAATGAAAAACTGTTTTTT | CASSDQGGTNEKLFF